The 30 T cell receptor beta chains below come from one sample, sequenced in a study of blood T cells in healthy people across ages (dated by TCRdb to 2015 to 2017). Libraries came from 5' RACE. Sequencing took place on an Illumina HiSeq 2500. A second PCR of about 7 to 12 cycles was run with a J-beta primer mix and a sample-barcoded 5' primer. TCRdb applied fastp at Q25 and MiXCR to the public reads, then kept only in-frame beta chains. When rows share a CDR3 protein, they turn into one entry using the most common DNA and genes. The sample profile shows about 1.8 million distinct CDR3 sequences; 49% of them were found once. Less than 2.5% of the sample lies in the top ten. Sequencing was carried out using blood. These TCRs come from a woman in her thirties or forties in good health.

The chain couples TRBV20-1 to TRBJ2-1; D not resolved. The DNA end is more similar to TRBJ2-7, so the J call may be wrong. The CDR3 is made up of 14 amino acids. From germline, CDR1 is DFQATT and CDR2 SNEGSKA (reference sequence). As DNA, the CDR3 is TGCAGTGCTAGAGATGACGGTTCCTACAATGAGCAGTACTTC. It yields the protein CSARDDGSYNEQYF.

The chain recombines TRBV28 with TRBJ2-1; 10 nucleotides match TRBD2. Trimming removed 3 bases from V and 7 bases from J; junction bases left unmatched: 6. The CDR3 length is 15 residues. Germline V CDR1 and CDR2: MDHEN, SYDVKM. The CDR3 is CASSLSGGAKNEQFF. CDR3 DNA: TGTGCCAGCAGTTTGAGCGGGGGGGCCAAGAATGAGCAGTTCTTC.

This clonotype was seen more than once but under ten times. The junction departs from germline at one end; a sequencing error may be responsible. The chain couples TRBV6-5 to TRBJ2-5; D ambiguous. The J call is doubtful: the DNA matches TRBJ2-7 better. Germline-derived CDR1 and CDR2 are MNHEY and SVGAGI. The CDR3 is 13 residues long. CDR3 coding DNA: TGTGCCAGCATTTACTCGAGCCGGTACGAGCAGTACTTC. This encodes CASIYSSRYEQYF.

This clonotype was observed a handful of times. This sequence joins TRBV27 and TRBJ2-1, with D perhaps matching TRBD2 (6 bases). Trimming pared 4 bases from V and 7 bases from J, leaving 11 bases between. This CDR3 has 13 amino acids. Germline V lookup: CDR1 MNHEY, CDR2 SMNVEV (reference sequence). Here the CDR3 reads CASSSQRGNEQFF. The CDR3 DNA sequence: TGTGCCAGCAGTTCCCAACGGGGGAATGAGCAGTTCTTC.

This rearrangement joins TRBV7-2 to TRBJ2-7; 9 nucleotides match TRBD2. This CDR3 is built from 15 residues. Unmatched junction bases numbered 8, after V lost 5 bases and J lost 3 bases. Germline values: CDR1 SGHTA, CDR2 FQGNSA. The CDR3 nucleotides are TGTGCCAGCAGCGCGGCGGCTAGCGGGGACTACGAGCAGTACTTC. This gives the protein CASSAAASGDYEQYF.

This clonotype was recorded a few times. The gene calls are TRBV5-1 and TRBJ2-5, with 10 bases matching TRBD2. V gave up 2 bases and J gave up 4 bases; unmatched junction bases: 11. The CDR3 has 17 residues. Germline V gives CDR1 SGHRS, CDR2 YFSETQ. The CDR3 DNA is TGCGCCAGCAGCTTACCACCTAAGACTAGCGGGCTAGAGACCCAGTACTTC. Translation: CASSLPPKTSGLETQYF.

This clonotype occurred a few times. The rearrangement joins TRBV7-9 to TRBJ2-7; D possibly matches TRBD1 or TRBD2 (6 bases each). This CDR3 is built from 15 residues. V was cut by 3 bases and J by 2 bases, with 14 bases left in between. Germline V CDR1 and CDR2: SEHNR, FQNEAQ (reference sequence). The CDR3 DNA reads TGTGCCAGCAGCTTCGGGGGCGCCATCGCCTACGAGCAGTACTTC. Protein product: CASSFGGAIAYEQYF. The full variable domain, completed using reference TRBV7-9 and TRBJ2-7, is DTGVSQNPRHKITKRGQNVTFRCDPISEHNRLYWYRQTLGQGPEFLTYFQNEAQLEKSRLLSDRFSAERPKGSFSTLEIQRTEQGDSAMYLCASSFGGAIAYEQYFGPGTRLTVT.

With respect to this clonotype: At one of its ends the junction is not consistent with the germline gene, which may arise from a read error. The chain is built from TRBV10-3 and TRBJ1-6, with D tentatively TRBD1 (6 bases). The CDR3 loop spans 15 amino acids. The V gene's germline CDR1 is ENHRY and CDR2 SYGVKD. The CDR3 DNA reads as TGTGCCATCGGTCACAGGGACTCCGATAATTCACCCCTCCACTTT. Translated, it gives CAIGHRDSDNSPLHF.

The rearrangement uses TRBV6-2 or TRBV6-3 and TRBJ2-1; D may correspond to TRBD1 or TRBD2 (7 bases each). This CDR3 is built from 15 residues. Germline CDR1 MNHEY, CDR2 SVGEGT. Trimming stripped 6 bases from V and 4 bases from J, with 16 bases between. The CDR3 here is CASSLYRGGYNEQFF. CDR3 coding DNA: TGTGCCAGCAGCCTATACAGGGGAGGGTACAATGAGCAGTTCTTC.

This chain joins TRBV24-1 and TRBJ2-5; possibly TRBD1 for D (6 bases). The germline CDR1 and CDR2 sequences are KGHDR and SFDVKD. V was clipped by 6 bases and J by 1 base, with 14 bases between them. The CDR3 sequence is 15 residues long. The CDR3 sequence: CATSSSDRIQETQYF. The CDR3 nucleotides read TGTGCCACCAGTTCGTCCGACAGGATCCAAGAGACCCAGTACTTC.

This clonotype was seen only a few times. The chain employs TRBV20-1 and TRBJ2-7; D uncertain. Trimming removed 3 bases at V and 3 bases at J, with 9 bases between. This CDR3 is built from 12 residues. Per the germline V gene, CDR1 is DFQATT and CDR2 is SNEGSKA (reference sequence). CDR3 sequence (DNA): TGCAGTGCTAGGGGTACCAACTACGAGCAGTACTTC. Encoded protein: CSARGTNYEQYF.

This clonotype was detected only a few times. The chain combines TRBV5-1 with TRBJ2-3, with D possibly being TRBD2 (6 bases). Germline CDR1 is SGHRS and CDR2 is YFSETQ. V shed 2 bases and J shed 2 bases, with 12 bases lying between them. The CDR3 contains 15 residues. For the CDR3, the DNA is TGCGCCAGCAGCTTCGGGGCGGGGCCCACAGATACGCAGTATTTT. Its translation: CASSFGAGPTDTQYF.

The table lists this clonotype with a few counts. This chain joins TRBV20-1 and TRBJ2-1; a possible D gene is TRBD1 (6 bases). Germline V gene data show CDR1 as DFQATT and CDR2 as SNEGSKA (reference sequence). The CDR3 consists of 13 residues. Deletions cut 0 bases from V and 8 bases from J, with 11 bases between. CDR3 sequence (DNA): TGCAGTGCTAGAGAGGCAGGGGTTTATGAGCAGTTCTTC. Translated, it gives CSAREAGVYEQFF.

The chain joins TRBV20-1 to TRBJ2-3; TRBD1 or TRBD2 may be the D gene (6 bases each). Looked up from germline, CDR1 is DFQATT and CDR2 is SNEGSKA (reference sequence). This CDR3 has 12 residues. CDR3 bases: TGCAGCGTCCCTGGGGGGCCAGATACGCAGTATTTT. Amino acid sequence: CSVPGGPDTQYF.

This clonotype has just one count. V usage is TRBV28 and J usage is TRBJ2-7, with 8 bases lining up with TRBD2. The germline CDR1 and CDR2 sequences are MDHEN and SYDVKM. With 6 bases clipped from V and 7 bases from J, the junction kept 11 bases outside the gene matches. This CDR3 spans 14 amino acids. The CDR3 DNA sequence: TGTGCCAGCAGGCAGGGGAGCGGGGGTGTTGAGCAGTACTTC. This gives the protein CASRQGSGGVEQYF.

The CDR3 bases are TGTGCCAGCAGCGTAGAGCTAGCGTCTATGGAGACCCAGTACTTC. Protein: CASSVELASMETQYF. The chain recombines TRBV9 with TRBJ2-7; tentatively, D is TRBD2 (6 bases). TRBJ2-5 matches the DNA end more closely, so the J call is doubtful. This CDR3 spans 15 amino acids. CDR1 is SGDLS and CDR2 is YYNGEE in the germline V gene.

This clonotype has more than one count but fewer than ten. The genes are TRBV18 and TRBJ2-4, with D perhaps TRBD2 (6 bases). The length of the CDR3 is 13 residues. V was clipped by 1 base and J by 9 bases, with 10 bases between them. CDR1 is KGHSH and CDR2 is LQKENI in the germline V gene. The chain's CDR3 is CASSPLGEVIQYF. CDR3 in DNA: TGTGCCAGCTCACCACTGGGGGAGGTCATTCAGTACTTC.

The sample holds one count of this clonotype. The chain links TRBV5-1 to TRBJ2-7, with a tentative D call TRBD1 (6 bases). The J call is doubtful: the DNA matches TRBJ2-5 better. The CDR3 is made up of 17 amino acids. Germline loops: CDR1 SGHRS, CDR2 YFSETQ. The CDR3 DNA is TGCGCCAGCAGCTTGGCCAGTTATGCAGGGGCCGGGGAGACCCAGTACTTC. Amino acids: CASSLASYAGAGETQYF.

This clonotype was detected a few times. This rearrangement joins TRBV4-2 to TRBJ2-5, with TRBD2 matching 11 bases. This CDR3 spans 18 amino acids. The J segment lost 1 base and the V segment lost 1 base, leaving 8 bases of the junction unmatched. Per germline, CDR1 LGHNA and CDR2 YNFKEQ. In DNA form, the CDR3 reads TGTGCCAGCAGCCAAGCTTTAGCGGGGGGGGCCGCCCAAGAGACCCAGTACTTC. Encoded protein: CASSQALAGGAAQETQYF.

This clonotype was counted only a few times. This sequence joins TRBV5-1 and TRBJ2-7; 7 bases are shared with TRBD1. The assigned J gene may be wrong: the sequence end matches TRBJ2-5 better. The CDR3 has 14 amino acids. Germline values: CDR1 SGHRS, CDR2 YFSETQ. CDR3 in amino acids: CASSGPNRGETQYF. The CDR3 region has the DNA TGCGCCAGCAGCGGGCCGAACAGGGGTGAGACCCAGTACTTC.

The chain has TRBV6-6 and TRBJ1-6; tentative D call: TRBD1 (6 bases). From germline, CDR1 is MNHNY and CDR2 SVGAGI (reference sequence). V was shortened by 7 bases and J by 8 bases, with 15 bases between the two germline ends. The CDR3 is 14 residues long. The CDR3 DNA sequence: TGTGCCAGCACCTTACTCGAGGGGGATTCACCCCTCCACTTT. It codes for CASTLLEGDSPLHF.

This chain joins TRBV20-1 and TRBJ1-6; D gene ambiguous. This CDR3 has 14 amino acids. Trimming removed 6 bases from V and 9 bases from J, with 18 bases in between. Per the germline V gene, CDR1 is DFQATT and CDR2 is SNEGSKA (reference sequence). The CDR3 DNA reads TGCAGTGCCATTTTTGGGTCCGGGAGTTCACCCCTCCACTTT. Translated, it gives CSAIFGSGSSPLHF.

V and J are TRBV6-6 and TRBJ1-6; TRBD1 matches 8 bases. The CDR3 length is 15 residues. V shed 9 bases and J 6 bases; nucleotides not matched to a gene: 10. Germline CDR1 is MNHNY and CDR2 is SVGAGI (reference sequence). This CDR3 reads CASRDRLLSNSPLHF. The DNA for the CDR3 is TGTGCCAGTAGGGACAGGCTATTGAGTAATTCACCCCTCCACTTT.

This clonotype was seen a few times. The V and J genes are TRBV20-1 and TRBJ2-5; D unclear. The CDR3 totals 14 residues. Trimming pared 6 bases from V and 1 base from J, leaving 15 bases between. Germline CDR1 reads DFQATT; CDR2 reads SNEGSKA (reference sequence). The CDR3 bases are TGCAGTGCCCTTCCTCCGAGATCCCAAGAGACCCAGTACTTC. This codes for CSALPPRSQETQYF.

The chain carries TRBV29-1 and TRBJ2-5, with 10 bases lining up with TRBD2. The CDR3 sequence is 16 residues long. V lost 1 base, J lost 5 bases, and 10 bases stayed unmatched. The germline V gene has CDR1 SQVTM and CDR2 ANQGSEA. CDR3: CSVEAWTSGPRETQYF. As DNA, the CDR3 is TGCAGCGTTGAAGCGTGGACTAGCGGCCCTCGGGAGACCCAGTACTTC.

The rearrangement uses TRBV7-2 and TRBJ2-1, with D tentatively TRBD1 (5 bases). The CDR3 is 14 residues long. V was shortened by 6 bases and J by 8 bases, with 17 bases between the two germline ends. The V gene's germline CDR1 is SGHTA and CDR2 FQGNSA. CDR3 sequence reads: CASRYGQGWDEQFF. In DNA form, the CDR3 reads TGTGCCAGCAGATATGGACAAGGTTGGGATGAGCAGTTCTTC.

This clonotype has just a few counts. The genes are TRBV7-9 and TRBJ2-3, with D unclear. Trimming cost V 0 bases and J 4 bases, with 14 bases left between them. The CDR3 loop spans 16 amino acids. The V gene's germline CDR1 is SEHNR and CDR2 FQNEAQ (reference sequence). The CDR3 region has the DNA TGTGCCAGCAGCTTAGCGGGGATAATCCCCTCAGATACGCAGTATTTT. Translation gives CASSLAGIIPSDTQYF.

The CDR3 sequence: CASTSPGEETQYF. DNA of the CDR3: TGTGCCAGCACCTCGCCGGGAGAAGAGACCCAGTACTTC. The V and J genes are TRBV7-6 and TRBJ2-5, with a tentative D call TRBD2 (6 bases). The CDR3 extends over 13 amino acids. The V gene's germline CDR1 is SGHVS and CDR2 FNYEAQ. V gave up 7 bases and J gave up 3 bases, with 12 bases separating them.

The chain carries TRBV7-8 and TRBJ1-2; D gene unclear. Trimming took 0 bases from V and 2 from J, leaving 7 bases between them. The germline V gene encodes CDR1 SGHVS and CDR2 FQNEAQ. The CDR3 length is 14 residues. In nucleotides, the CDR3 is TGTGCCAGCAGCTTAGCGGATCAAAACTATGGCTACACCTTC. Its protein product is CASSLADQNYGYTF.

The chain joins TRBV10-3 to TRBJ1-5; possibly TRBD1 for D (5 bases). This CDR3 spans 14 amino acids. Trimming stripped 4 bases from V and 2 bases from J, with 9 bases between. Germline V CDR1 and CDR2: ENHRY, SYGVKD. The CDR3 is CAISGEGRNQPQHF. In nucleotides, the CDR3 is TGTGCCATCAGTGGTGAGGGGCGCAATCAGCCCCAGCATTTT.